Listed below are T cell receptor beta chains from one sample, sequenced in a study of T-cell memory formation after mild COVID-19. TCRdb redid the calling of the 5' RACE reads with MiXCR, one entry per CDR3 protein. The top ten hold 8.1% of the sample, which has approximately 560,000 distinct CDR3 sequences, 15% to 20% seen once. The sample taken for sequencing was PBMCs or a T cell subset sorted from them (not recorded which). The source of these receptors is an adult woman who had mild COVID-19 (a few samples of this study predate the infection). Cell type and time point are not known. The CDR3 runs from the conserved cysteine through the conserved F or W. D genes are given only for firm matches. Clone size, where shown, is once, few, many, or a class for clones that have expanded.

clone size	J gene	D gene	V gene	CDR3 DNA	CDR3 protein
.	TRBJ2-2	.	TRBV24-1	TGTGCCACTAACAGCAACACCGGGGAGCTGTTTTTT	CATNSNTGELFF
many	TRBJ2-7	TRBD1	TRBV6-2/TRBV6-3	TGTGCCAGCAGTTACTATGGACAGGGGTACGACGAGCAGTACTTC	CASSYYGQGYDEQYF
few	TRBJ1-1	.	TRBV6-1	TGTGCCAGCAGTGAAGTGGGGTCCGGCCTGAACACTGAAGCTTTCTTT	CASSEVGSGLNTEAFF
few	TRBJ2-2	.	TRBV29-1	TGCAGCGTTGAAAGACAGAAAACCGGGGAGCTGTTTTTT	CSVERQKTGELFF
few	TRBJ2-5	.	TRBV7-9	TGTGCCAGCAGCTTAGTGGCGGGCGGGTTCCAAGAGACCCAGTACTTC	CASSLVAGGFQETQYF
few	TRBJ2-1	.	TRBV27	TGTGCCAGCAGTTACCGACATGTATACAATGAGCAGTTCTTC	CASSYRHVYNEQFF
few	TRBJ2-7	TRBD1	TRBV5-1	TGCGCCAGCAGCCCCGGGACAGGGGAACACGAGCAGTACTTC	CASSPGTGEHEQYF
.	TRBJ2-2	.	TRBV21-1	TGTGCCAGCAGCATTACCGGGACTCGAGACCGTTCAAACACCGGGGAGCTGTTTTTT	CASSITGTRDRSNTGELFF
.	TRBJ2-7	TRBD1	TRBV20-1	TGCAGTGCCACCCCCGTGACAGGGTCCTACGAGCAGTACTTC	CSATPVTGSYEQYF
few	TRBJ2-1	TRBD2	TRBV7-2	TGTGCCAGCAGCTTAGAGATCCTAGCGGGAGGTGCCAATGAGCAGTTCTTC	CASSLEILAGGANEQFF
many	TRBJ2-4	.	TRBV3-1	TGTGCCAGCAGCCAAGCAGATACTAGTATGTACTTC	CASSQADTSMYF
few	TRBJ1-5	.	TRBV24-1	TGTGCCACCAGGGGGGCCCAGAATCAGCCCCAGCATTTT	CATRGAQNQPQHF
few	TRBJ1-1	TRBD1	TRBV29-1	TGCAGCGTGCACGCAGGGGGCCTCACTGAAGCTTTCTTT	CSVHAGGLTEAFF
few	TRBJ2-7	TRBD2	TRBV6-2/TRBV6-3	TGTGCCAGCAGTTTCGGGACTAGCGGTTACCTGGGCTCCTACGAGCAGTACTTC	CASSFGTSGYLGSYEQYF
few	TRBJ2-7	.	TRBV29-1	TGCAGTGCCGTTTTCTTCTCCTACGAGCAGTACTTC	CSAVFFSYEQYF
.	TRBJ1-5	.	TRBV6-5	TGTGCCAGCAGGCTGACAGGTGTAAATCAGCCCCAGCATTTT	CASRLTGVNQPQHF
.	TRBJ1-2	.	TRBV20-1	TGCAGTGCTAGAGCCCCGGCCAGCTATGGCTACACCTTC	CSARAPASYGYTF
.	TRBJ2-1	TRBD2	TRBV27	TGTGCCAGCACTCCCCGGCCGTTGCAGCGGGGTTACAATGAGCAGTTCTTC	CASTPRPLQRGYNEQFF
few	TRBJ1-5	.	TRBV12-3/TRBV12-4	TGTGCCAGCAGTTTAGGGGTGGGTAGCAATCAGCCCCAGCATTTT	CASSLGVGSNQPQHF
few	TRBJ1-2	.	TRBV25-1	TGTGCCAGCAGTGAACCCGGGACTCGCTATGGCTACACCTTC	CASSEPGTRYGYTF
once	TRBJ2-7	.	TRBV5-6	TGTGCCAGCAGCTTGGAAGGGTGGTCCTACGAGCAGTACTTC	CASSLEGWSYEQYF
.	TRBJ2-7	.	TRBV15	TGTGCCACCAGCAGTTCCACGCACGAGCAGTACTTC	CATSSSTHEQYF
.	TRBJ1-1	TRBD1	TRBV3-1	TGTGCCAGCAGCCTGAGGACAGGGGCGATGAACACTGAAGCTTTCTTT	CASSLRTGAMNTEAFF
few	TRBJ1-1	.	TRBV27	TGTGCCAGCAGTTTATGGGGGGAGGGGACTGAAGCTTTCTTT	CASSLWGEGTEAFF
few	TRBJ2-5	TRBD2	TRBV7-6	TGTGCCAGCAGCTACATATCCTGGCTAGCGGGGGGGCAGGTTCGTGAGGAGACCCAGTACTTC	CASSYISWLAGGQVREETQYF
.	TRBJ1-1	.	TRBV2	TGTGCCAGCAGTGTTGAGGTGGGAGTTGGGGCTGAAGCTTTCTTT	CASSVEVGVGAEAFF
.	TRBJ2-2	.	TRBV19	TGTGCCAGCAATCTGGACATCCGGAACACCGGGGAGCTGTTTTTT	CASNLDIRNTGELFF
few	TRBJ1-2	.	TRBV28	TGTGCCAGCAGTTCCCCTGGATTTTCCGCGGGCTACACCTTC	CASSSPGFSAGYTF
.	TRBJ2-3	TRBD1	TRBV6-2/TRBV6-3	TGTGCCAGCAAGGGTCTGGACAGGTTAGCCTCAGATACGCAGTATTTT	CASKGLDRLASDTQYF
few	TRBJ2-1	.	TRBV20-1	TGCAGTGCTAGAGATGGGGACAATGAGCAGTTCTTC	CSARDGDNEQFF
.	TRBJ2-1	TRBD2	TRBV7-9	TGTGCCAGCAGCTTCGGGGCTAGCGGGGCGTCCGATGAGCAGTTCTTC	CASSFGASGASDEQFF
.	TRBJ2-2	TRBD2	TRBV4-2	TGTGCCAGCAGCCATAGGACTAGCGGGGAGAACACCGGGGAGCTGTTTTTT	CASSHRTSGENTGELFF
many	TRBJ2-1	TRBD2	TRBV7-3	TGTGCCAGCAGCTTAAGACGGCGGGGGGCGAACAATGAGCAGTTCTTC	CASSLRRRGANNEQFF
few	TRBJ2-7	TRBD2	TRBV19	TGTGCCAGTAGTCCCCGGAGAGCTAGCGGACCCTACGAGCAGTACTTC	CASSPRRASGPYEQYF
few	TRBJ2-3	TRBD2	TRBV23-1	TGCGCCAGCAGTTCGCGGGAGAGGGCAGATACGCAGTATTTT	CASSSRERADTQYF
few	TRBJ2-5	TRBD1	TRBV9	TGTGCCAGCAGCGCCGATCACAGGGGGCGGGGAGAGACCCAGTACTTC	CASSADHRGRGETQYF
few	TRBJ2-3	TRBD2	TRBV23-1	TGCGCCAGCAGTCTGACTAGCGGGGGACCTAGCACAGATACGCAGTATTTT	CASSLTSGGPSTDTQYF